These 11 T cell receptor beta chains originate from one sample sequenced in a study of cytomegalovirus exposure and HLA in healthy donors. The assay was immunoSEQ multiplex PCR, and TCRdb's table has in-frame clones only and misses some. The table lists some 240,000 clones, 83% of them singletons. Sequenced sample: PBMCs. All receptors come from a young woman in good health and CMV-seronegative.

This rearrangement joins TRBV19 to TRBJ2-1; perhaps TRBD1 as D (5 bases). This CDR3 is built from 12 residues. CDR1 LNHDA and CDR2 SQIVND come from the germline V gene (reference sequence). V was pared by 3 bases and J by 9 bases, with 9 bases between. Here the CDR3 DNA reads TGTGCCAGTAGTATTATGGGGCGTGAGCAGTTCTTC. It encodes CASSIMGREQFF. The full variable domain, completed using reference TRBV19 and TRBJ2-1, is DGGITQSPKYLFRKEGQNVTLSCEQNLNHDAMYWYRQDPGQGLRLIYYSQIVNDFQKGDIAEGYSVSREKKESFPLTVTSAQKNPTAFYLCASSIMGREQFFGPGTRLTVL.

The chain employs TRBV7-2 and TRBJ2-5; TRBD1 aligns across 9 bases. The CDR3 is made up of 16 amino acids. In germline, CDR1 is SGHTA, CDR2 FQGNSA. The J segment lost 4 bases and the V segment lost 6 bases, leaving 12 bases of the junction unmatched. The CDR3 reads CASRPTGTGLSETQYF. The DNA for the CDR3 is TGTGCCAGCAGGCCTACCGGGACAGGGTTGTCAGAGACCCAGTACTTC.

The chain has TRBV19 and TRBJ1-1; TRBD1 matches at 7 bases. The CDR3 runs to 13 residues. The trim removed 9 bases at V and 8 bases at J, leaving 12 bases unmatched. Per the germline V gene, CDR1 is LNHDA and CDR2 is SQIVND (reference sequence). The CDR3 sequence is CASIGTQGVEAFF. CDR3 nucleotide sequence: TGTGCCAGCATTGGGACCCAGGGGGTGGAAGCTTTCTTT.

This clone came up a few times. The V gene is TRBV5-4, the J gene TRBJ1-6; 7 bases align to TRBD1. Germline assignment: CDR1 SGHNT and CDR2 YYREEE (reference sequence). The trim removed 4 bases at V and 6 bases at J, leaving 7 bases unmatched. The length of the CDR3 is 15 residues. DNA of the CDR3: TGTGCCAGCAGCCCCAAACAGGGGTTTAATTCACCCCTCCACTTT. Translated: CASSPKQGFNSPLHF. Full variable domain (missing parts from reference TRBV5-4 and TRBJ1-6): ETGVTQSPTHLIKTRGQQVTLRCSSQSGHNTVSWYQQALGQGPQFIFQYYREEENGRGNFPPRFSGLQFPNYSSELNVNALELDDSALYLCASSPKQGFNSPLHFGNGTRLTVT.

The V and J genes are TRBV15 and TRBJ2-7; 7 bases match TRBD1. From germline, CDR1 is LNHNV and CDR2 YYDKDF (reference sequence). This CDR3 contains 14 residues. V gave up 5 bases and J gave up 0 bases; unmatched junction bases: 4. CDR3 DNA: TGTGCCACCAGCGAGGGGACAGCCTCCTACGAGCAGTACTTC. It yields the protein CATSEGTASYEQYF.

The rearrangement links TRBV10-1 to TRBJ2-5; no definite D call. The V gene lost 3 bases and the J gene lost 5 bases, with 10 bases spanning the gap. Per the germline V gene, CDR1 is WNHNN and CDR2 is SYGVQD (reference sequence). The CDR3 sequence is 13 residues long. The CDR3 here is CASSDAGRETQYF. The CDR3 DNA reads TGCGCCAGCAGTGACGCTGGGCGGGAGACCCAGTACTTC.

The chain recombines TRBV6-1 with TRBJ1-4, with 7 bases lining up with TRBD1. CDR1 is MNHNS and CDR2 is SASEGT in the germline V gene. CDR3 length: 15 amino acids. J was trimmed by 7 bases and V by 4 bases; bases with no gene match: 9. The CDR3 region has the DNA TGTGCCAGCAGTGGGAACAGGGGCGTCAGTGAAAAACTGTTTTTT. Amino acids: CASSGNRGVSEKLFF.

The chain employs TRBV6-5 and TRBJ2-6; D unresolved. The length of the CDR3 is 16 residues. With 2 bases removed from V and 4 bases from J, the gap between germline ends came to 12 bases. CDR1 is MNHEY and CDR2 is SVGAGI in the germline V gene. The chain's CDR3 is CASSYGLGSGANVLTF. In DNA form, the CDR3 reads TGTGCCAGCAGTTACGGTCTGGGTTCAGGGGCCAACGTCCTGACTTTC.

The J gene is TRBJ2-5, the V gene TRBV27, with TRBD2 identical over 8 bases. The length of the CDR3 is 16 residues. Germline V gene sequence: CDR1 MNHEY, CDR2 SMNVEV (reference sequence). V gave up 4 bases and J gave up 3 bases; unmatched junction bases: 10. This CDR3 is CASSSIPGLGEETQYF. CDR3 in DNA: TGTGCCAGCAGTTCAATACCGGGACTAGGGGAAGAGACCCAGTACTTC.

The chain joins TRBV30 to TRBJ2-7; D remains unclear. The length of the CDR3 is 14 residues. Looked up from germline, CDR1 is GTSNPN and CDR2 is SVGIG (reference sequence). The germline V and J ends were trimmed by 1 base and 2 bases, with 12 bases remaining between them. CDR3 sequence reads: CAWSATYTAYEQYF. CDR3 nucleotide sequence: TGTGCCTGGAGTGCGACATACACAGCCTACGAGCAGTACTTC.

The rearrangement joins TRBV6-5 to TRBJ1-5, with D maybe TRBD1 (5 bases). In germline, CDR1 is MNHEY, CDR2 SVGAGI. The CDR3 length is 14 residues. V lost 5 bases to trimming and J lost 0 bases, with 8 bases between them. CDR3 region: CASSGTYSNQPQHF. CDR3 nucleotide sequence: TGTGCCAGCAGTGGGACTTATAGCAATCAGCCCCAGCATTTT.